The TCR beta chain described here comes from a study of blood T cell repertoires in COVID-19. The overall study: PBMCs, B-cell-depleted T cells, or T cells were the source of the cDNA or gDNA that made up the material.

Authors' data handling: Researchers report that nucleated cell counts were estimated from reference gene primer amplification. Repertoires were generated with immunoSEQ multiplex PCR, while TCRdb's copy carries only in-frame clones and drops some. That table supplies the V and J calls and clone size; D and trimming were determined from the DNA. This table has about 280,000 clones, around 90% appearing once. Germline CDR1 reads LGHDT; CDR2 reads YNNKEL (reference sequence). The CDR3 has 14 amino acids. V trimming: 1 base; J trimming: 7 bases; junction bases outside the gene matches: 4. Material for sequencing was peripheral blood. The chain recombines TRBV3-1 (or the pseudogene TRBV3-2) with TRBJ1-2; 9 bases fit TRBD1. The sequence derives from a man aged 18 to 35 with active or convalescent COVID-19. CDR3: CASSQADRGGGYTF. The CDR3 bases are TGTGCCAGCAGCCAAGCGGACAGGGGAGGTGGCTACACCTTC.